This T cell receptor beta chain was recorded in a study of cytomegalovirus exposure and HLA in healthy donors. Study background: The early release's HLA-typed donors yielded 65 million to 85 million unique TCRs. Points from the study as a whole: Rare TCR sequences predominated, though certain public TCRs were found in many donors.

The V gene lost 3 bases and the J gene lost 7 bases, with 18 bases spanning the gap. The germline gives CDR1 MGHDK, CDR2 SYGVNS. The CDR3 is 15 amino acids. Researchers ran the PCR with 60 Vbeta and 13 Jbeta primers. Here immunoSEQ multiplex PCR was the method, and the copy in TCRdb shows in-frame clones only, minus some. The sample consists of 150,000 to 200,000 clones, just under 80% of them appearing once. As concerns this clone: Its antigen is unknown.

This chain links TRBV25-1 with TRBJ1-2; D unclear. The sequenced sample was PBMCs. The origin of this receptor is a woman in her twenties or thirties in good health and CMV-seropositive. CDR3 DNA: TGTGCCAGCAGTGAGGCAACACTCCTCTCTAGTGGCTACACCTTC. This sequence encodes CASSEATLLSSGYTF.